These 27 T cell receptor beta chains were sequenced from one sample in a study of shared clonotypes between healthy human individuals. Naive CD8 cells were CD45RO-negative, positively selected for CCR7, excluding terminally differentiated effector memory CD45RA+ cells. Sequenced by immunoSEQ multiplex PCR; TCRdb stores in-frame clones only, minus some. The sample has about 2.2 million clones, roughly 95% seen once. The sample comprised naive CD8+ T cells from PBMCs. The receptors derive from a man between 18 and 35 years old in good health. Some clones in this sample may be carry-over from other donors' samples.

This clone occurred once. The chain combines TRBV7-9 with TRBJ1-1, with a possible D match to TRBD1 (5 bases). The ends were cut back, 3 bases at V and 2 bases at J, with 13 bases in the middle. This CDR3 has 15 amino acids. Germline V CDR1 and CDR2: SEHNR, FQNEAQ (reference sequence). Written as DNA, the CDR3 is TGTGCCAGCAGCTTCTTGACAGAAGCAAACACTGAAGCTTTCTTT. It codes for CASSFLTEANTEAFF. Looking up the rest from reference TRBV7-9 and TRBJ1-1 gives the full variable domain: DTGVSQNPRHKITKRGQNVTFRCDPISEHNRLYWYRQTLGQGPEFLTYFQNEAQLEKSRLLSDRFSAERPKGSFSTLEIQRTEQGDSAMYLCASSFLTEANTEAFFGQGTRLTVV.

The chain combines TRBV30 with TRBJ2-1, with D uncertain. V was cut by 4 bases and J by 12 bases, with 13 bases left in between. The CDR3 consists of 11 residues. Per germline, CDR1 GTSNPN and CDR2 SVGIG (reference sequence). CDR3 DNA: TGTGCCTGGACTGAGCCCCTGGGGCAGTTCTTC. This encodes CAWTEPLGQFF.

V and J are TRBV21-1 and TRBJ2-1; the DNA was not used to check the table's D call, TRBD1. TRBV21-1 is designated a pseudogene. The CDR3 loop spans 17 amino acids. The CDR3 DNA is TGTGCCAGCAGCTCAGACACCCAGGGGTATGGCTACAATGAGCAGTTCTTC. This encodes CASSSDTQGYGYNEQFF.

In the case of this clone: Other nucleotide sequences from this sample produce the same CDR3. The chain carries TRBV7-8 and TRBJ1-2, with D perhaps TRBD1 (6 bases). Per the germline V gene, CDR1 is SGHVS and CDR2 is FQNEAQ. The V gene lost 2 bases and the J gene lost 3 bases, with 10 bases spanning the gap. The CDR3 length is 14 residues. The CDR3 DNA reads TGTGCCAGCAGCTTACTCGGGGGCTACTATGGCTACACCTTC. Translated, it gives CASSLLGGYYGYTF.

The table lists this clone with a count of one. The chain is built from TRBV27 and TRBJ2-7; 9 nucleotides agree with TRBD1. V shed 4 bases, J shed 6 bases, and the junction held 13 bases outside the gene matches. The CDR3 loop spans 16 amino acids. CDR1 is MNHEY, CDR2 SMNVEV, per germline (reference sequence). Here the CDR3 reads CASSYSAGQGPLEQYF. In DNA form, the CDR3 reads TGTGCCAGCAGTTATTCAGCGGGACAGGGTCCGCTCGAGCAGTACTTC.

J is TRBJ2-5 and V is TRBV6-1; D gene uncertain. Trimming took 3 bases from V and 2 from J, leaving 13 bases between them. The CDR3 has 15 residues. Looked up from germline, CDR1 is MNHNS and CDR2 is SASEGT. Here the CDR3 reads CASSDQADPQETQYF. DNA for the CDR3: TGTGCCAGCAGTGATCAGGCAGACCCTCAAGAGACCCAGTACTTC.

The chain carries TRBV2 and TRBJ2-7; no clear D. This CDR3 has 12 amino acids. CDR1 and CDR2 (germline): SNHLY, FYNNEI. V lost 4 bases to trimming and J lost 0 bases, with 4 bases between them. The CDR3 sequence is CASSGPSYEQYF. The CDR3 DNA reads TGTGCCAGCAGTGGACCCTCCTACGAGCAGTACTTC.

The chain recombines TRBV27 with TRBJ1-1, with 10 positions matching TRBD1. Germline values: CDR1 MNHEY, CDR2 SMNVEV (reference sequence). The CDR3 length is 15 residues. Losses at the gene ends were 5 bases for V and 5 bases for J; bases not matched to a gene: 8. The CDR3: CASSRGQGLTTEAFF. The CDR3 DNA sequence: TGTGCCAGCAGTAGGGGACAGGGGTTGACGACTGAAGCTTTCTTT.

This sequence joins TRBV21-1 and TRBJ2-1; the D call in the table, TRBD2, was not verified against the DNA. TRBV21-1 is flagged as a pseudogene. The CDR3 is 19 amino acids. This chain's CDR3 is CASSVRGNPGLKMANEQFF. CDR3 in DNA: TGTGCCAGCAGCGTCCGTGGGAACCCGGGACTCAAAATGGCCAATGAGCAGTTCTTC.

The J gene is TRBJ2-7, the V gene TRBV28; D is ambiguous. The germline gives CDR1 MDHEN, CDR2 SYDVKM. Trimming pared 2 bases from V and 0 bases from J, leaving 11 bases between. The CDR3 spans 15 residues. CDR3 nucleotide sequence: TGTGCCAGCAGTTTAGGGCGCAGCCACTCCTACGAGCAGTACTTC. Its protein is CASSLGRSHSYEQYF.

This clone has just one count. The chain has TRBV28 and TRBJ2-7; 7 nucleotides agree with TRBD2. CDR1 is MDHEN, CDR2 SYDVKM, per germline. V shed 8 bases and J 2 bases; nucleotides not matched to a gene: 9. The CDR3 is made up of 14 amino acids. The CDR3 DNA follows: TGTGCCAGCGGAACCGTGGGGAGGGCCTACGAGCAGTACTTC. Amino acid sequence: CASGTVGRAYEQYF. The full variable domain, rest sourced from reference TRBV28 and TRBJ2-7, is DVKVTQSSRYLVKRTGEKVFLECVQDMDHENMFWYRQDPGLGLRLIYFSYDVKMKEKGDIPEGYSVSREKKERFSLILESASTNQTSMYLCASGTVGRAYEQYFGPGTRLTVT.

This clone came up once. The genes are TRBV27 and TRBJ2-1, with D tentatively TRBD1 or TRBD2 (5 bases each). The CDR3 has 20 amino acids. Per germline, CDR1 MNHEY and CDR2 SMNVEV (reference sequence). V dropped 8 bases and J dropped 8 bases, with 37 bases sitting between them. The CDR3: CASVLSRVSGPLGKMHEQFF. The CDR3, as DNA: TGTGCCAGCGTACTCTCTCGTGTATCGGGACCCCTGGGGAAAATGCATGAGCAGTTCTTC.

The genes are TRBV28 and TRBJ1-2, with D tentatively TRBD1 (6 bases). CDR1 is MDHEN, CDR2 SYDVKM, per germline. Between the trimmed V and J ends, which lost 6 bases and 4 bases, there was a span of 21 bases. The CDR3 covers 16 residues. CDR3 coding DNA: TGTGCCAGCAGCGGATTGCGGGGGGGCGAGGGCTATGGCTACACCTTC. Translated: CASSGLRGGEGYGYTF.

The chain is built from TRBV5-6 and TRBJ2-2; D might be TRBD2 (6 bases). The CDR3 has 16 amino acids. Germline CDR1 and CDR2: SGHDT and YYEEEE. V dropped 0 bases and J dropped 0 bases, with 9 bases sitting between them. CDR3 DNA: TGTGCCAGCAGCTTGGGCGGAGGGACGAACACCGGGGAGCTGTTTTTT. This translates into CASSLGGGTNTGELFF.

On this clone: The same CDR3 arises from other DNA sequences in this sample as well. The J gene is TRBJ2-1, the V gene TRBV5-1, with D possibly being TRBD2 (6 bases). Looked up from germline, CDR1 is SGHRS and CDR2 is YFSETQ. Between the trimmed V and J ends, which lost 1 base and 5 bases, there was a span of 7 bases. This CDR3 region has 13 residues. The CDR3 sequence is CASSLWGDNEQFF. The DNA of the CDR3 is TGCGCCAGCAGCTTGTGGGGGGACAATGAGCAGTTCTTC.

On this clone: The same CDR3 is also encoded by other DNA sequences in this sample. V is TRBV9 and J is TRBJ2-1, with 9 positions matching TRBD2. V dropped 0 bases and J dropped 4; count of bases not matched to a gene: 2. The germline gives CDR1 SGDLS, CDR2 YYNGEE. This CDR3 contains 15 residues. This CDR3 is CASSVVAGAYNEQFF. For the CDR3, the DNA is TGTGCCAGCAGCGTAGTAGCGGGAGCTTACAATGAGCAGTTCTTC.

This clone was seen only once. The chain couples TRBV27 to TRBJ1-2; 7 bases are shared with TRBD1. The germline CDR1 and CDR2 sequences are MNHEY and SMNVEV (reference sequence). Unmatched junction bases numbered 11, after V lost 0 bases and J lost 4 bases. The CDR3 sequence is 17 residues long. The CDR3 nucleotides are TGTGCCAGCAGTTTATCGATGCGGGACAGCTTTTTCTATGGCTACACCTTC. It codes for CASSLSMRDSFFYGYTF.

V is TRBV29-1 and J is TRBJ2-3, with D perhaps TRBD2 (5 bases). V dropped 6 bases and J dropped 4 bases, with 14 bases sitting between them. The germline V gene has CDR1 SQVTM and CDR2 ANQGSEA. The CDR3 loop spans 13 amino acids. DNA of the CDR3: TGCAGCGTACAACTCGACGGGGCAGATACGCAGTATTTT. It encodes CSVQLDGADTQYF.

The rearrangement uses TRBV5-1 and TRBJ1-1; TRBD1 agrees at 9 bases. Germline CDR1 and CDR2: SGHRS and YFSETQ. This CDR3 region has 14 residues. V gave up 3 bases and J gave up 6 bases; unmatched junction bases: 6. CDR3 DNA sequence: TGCGCCAGCAGCTCGGGACAGGGCGGGTCTGAAGCTTTCTTT. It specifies CASSSGQGGSEAFF.

The CDR3 nucleotides are TGTGCCAGCAGCCAAGCTGGGGTCTTCTACGAGCAGTACTTC. Its translation is CASSQAGVFYEQYF. The V call is TRBV14, the J call TRBJ2-7; D unresolved. Trimming pared 1 base from V and 3 bases from J, leaving 10 bases between. Germline V gene data show CDR1 as SGHDN and CDR2 as FVKESK. The CDR3 has 14 amino acids. Full variable domain (outside the CDR3, taken from reference TRBV14 and TRBJ2-7): EAGVTQFPSHSVIEKGQTVTLRCDPISGHDNLYWYRRVMGKEIKFLLHFVKESKQDESGMPNNRFLAERTGGTYSTLKVQPAELEDSGVYFCASSQAGVFYEQYFGPGTRLTVT.

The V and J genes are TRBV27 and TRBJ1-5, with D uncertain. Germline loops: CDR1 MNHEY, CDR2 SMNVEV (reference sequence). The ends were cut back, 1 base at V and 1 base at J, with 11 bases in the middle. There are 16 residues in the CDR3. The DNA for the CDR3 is TGTGCCAGCAGTTTATTTACACCCCGGAGCAATCAGCCCCAGCATTTT. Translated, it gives CASSLFTPRSNQPQHF.

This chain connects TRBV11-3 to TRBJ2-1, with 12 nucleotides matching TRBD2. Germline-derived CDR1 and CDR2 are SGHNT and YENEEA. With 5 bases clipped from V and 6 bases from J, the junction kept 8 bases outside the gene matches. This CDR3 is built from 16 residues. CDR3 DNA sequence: TGTGCCAGCAGCCCGATGACTAGCGGGAGTATCAATGAGCAGTTCTTC. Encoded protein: CASSPMTSGSINEQFF.

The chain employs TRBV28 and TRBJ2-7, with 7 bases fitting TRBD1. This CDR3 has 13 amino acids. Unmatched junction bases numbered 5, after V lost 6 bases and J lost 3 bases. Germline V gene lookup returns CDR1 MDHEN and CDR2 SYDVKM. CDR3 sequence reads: CASSSGGYYEQYF. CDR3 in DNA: TGTGCCAGCAGCTCAGGGGGTTACTACGAGCAGTACTTC.

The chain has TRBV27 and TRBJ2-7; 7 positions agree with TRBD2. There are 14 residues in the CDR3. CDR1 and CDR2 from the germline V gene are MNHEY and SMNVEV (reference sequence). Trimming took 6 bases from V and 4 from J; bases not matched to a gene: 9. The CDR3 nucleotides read TGTGCCAGCAGACCCGGACTAGTGGGTTACGAGCAGTACTTC. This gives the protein CASRPGLVGYEQYF.

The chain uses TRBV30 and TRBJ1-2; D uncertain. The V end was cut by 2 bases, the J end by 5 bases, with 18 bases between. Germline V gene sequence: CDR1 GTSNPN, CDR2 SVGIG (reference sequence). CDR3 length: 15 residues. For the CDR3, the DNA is TGTGCCTGGAGTCCCATTAAGGGAAGATGGTATGGCTACACCTTC. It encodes CAWSPIKGRWYGYTF. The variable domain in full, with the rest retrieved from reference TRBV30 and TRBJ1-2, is SQTIHQWPATLVQPVGSPLSLECTVEGTSNPNLYWYRQAAGRGLQLLFYSVGIGQISSEVPQNLSASRPQDRQFILSSKKLLLSDSGFYLCAWSPIKGRWYGYTFGSGTRLTVV.

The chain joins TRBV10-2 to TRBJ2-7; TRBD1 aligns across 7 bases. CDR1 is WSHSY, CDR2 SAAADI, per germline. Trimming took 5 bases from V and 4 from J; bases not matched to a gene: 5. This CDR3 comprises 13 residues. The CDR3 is CASSWDRVYEQYF. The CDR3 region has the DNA TGCGCCAGCAGTTGGGACAGAGTTTACGAGCAGTACTTC.

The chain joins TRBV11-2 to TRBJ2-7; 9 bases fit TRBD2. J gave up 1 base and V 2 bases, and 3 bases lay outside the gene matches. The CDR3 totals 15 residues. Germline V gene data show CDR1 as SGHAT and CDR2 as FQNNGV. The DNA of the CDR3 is TGTGCCAGCAGCTTAACTAGCGGGTTATCCTACGAGCAGTACTTC. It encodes CASSLTSGLSYEQYF. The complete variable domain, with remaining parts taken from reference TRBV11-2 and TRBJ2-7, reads EAGVAQSPRYKIIEKRQSVAFWCNPISGHATLYWYQQILGQGPKLLIQFQNNGVVDDSQLPKDRFSAERLKGVDSTLKIQPAKLEDSAVYLCASSLTSGLSYEQYFGPGTRLTVT.